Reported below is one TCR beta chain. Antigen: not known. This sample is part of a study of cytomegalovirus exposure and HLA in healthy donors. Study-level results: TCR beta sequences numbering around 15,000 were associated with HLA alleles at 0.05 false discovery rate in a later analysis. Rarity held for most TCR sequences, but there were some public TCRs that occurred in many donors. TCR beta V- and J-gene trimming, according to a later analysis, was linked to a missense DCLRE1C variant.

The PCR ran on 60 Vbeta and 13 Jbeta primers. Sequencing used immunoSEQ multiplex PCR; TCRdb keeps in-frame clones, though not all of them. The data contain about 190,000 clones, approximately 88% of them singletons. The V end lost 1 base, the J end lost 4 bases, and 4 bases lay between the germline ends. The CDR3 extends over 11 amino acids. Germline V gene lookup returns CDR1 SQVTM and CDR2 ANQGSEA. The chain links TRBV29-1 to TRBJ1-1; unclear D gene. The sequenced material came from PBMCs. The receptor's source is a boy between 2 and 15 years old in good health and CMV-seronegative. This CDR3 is CSVEVVTEAFF. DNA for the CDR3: TGCAGCGTTGAAGTAGTCACTGAAGCTTTCTTT.